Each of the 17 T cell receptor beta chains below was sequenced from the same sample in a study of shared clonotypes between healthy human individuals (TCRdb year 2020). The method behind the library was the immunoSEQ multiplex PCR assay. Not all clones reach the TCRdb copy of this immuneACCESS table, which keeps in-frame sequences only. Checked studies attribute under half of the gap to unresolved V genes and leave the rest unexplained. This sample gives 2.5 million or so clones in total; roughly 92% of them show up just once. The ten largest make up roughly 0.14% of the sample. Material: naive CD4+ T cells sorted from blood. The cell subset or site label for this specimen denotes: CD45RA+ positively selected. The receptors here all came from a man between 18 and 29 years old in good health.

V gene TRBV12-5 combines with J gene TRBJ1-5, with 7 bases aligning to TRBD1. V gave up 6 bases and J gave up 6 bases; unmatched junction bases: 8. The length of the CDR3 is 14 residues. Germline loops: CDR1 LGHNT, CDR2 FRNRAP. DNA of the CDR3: TGTGCTAGTGGGAACCTAGGGGGCAGTCAGCCCCAGCATTTT. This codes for CASGNLGGSQPQHF.

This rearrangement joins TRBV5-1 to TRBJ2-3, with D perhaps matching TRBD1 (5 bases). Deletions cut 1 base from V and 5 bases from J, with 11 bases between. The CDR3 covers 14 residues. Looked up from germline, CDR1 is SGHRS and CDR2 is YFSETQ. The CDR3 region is CASSLIGEIDTQYF. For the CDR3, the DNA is TGCGCCAGCAGCTTGATAGGGGAAATAGATACGCAGTATTTT.

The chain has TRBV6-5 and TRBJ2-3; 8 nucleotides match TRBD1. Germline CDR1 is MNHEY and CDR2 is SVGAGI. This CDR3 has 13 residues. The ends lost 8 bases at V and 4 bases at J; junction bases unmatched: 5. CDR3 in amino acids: CASRDRRSDTQYF. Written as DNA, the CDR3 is TGTGCCAGCCGGGACAGGAGATCAGATACGCAGTATTTT.

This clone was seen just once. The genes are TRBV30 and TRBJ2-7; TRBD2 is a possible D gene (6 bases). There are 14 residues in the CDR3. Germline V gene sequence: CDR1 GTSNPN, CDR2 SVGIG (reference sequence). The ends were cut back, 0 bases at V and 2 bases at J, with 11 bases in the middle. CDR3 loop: CAWSVKGGTYEQYF. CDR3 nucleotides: TGTGCCTGGAGTGTTAAGGGAGGAACCTACGAGCAGTACTTC.

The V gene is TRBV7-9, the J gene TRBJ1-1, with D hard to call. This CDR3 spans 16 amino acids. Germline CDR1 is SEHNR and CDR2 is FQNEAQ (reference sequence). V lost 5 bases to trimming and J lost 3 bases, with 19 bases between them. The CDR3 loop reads CASSDRRAIRDTEAFF. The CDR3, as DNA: TGTGCCAGCAGCGATCGACGGGCGATTCGGGACACTGAAGCTTTCTTT.

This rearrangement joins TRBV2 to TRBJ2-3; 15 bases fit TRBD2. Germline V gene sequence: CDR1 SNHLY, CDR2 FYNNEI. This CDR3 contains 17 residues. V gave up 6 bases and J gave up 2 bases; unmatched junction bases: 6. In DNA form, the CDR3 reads TGTGCCAGCAGGGTAGGACTAGCGGGGGGGAACACAGATACGCAGTATTTT. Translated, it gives CASRVGLAGGNTDTQYF.

The CDR3 protein is CASSYSDRGNGYTF. DNA for the CDR3: TGTGCCAGCAGTTATTCAGACAGGGGTAATGGCTACACCTTC. This chain connects TRBV28 to TRBJ1-2; 8 nucleotides agree with TRBD1. Per the germline V gene, CDR1 is MDHEN and CDR2 is SYDVKM. CDR3 size: 14 residues. Losses at the gene ends were 4 bases for V and 6 bases for J; bases not matched to a gene: 7.

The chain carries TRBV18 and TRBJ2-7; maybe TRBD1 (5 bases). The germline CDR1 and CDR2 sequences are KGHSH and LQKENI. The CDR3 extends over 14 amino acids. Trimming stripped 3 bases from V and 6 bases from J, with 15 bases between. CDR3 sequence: CASSPTSGLSEQYF. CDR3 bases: TGTGCCAGCTCACCCACGTCAGGGTTATCCGAGCAGTACTTC.

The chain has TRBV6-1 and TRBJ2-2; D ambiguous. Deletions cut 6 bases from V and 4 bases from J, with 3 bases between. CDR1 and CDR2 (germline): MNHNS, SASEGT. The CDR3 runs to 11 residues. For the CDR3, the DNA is TGTGCCAGCAGGTTCACCGGGGAGCTGTTTTTT. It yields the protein CASRFTGELFF.

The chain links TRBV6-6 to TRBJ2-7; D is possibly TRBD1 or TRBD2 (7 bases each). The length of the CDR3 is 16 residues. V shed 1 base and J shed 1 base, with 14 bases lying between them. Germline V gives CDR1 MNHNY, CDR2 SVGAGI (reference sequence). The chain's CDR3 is CASSYLGQGGSYEQYF. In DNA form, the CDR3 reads TGTGCCAGCAGTTACTTGGGCCAGGGGGGGTCCTACGAGCAGTACTTC.

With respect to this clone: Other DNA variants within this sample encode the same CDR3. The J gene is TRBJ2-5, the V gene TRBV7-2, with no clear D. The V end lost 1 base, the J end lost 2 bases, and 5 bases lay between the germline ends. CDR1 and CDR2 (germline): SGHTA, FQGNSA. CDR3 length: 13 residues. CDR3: CASSLGVQETQYF. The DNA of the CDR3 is TGTGCCAGCAGCTTAGGTGTTCAAGAGACCCAGTACTTC.

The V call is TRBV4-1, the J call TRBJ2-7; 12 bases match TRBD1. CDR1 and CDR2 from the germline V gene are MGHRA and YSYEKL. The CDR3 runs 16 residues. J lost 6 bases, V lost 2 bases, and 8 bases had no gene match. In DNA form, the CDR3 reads TGCGCCAGCAGCCAAAGCTCGGGACAGGGGGCAGGCGAGCAGTACTTC. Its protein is CASSQSSGQGAGEQYF.

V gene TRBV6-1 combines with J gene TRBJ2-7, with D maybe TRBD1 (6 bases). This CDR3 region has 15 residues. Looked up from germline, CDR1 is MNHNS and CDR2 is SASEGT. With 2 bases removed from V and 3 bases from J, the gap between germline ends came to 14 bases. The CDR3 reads CASSETPSRGYEQYF. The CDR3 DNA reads TGTGCCAGCAGTGAAACCCCCAGCAGGGGCTACGAGCAGTACTTC.

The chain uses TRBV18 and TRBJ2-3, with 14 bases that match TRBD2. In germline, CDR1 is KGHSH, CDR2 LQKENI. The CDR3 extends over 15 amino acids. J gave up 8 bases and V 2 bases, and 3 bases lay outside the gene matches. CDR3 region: CASSPGTSGSGTQYF. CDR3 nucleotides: TGTGCCAGCTCACCAGGGACTAGCGGGAGCGGTACGCAGTATTTT.

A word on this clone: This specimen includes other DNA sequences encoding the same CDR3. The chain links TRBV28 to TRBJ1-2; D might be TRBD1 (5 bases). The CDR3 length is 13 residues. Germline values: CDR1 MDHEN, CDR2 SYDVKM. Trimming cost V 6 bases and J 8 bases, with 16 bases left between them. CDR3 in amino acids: CASSFQGAGGYTF. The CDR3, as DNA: TGTGCCAGCAGCTTTCAAGGGGCCGGGGGCTACACCTTC.

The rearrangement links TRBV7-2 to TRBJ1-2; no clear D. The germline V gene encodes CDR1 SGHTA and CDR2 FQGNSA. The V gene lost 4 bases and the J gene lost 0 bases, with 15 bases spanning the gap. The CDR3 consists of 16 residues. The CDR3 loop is CASSSSSAAPNYGYTF. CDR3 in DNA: TGTGCCAGCAGCTCCAGTAGTGCAGCGCCTAACTATGGCTACACCTTC. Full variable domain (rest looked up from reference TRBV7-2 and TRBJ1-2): GAGVSQSPSNKVTEKGKDVELRCDPISGHTALYWYRQSLGQGLEFLIYFQGNSAPDKSGLPSDRFSAERTGGSVSTLTIQRTQQEDSAVYLCASSSSSAAPNYGYTFGSGTRLTVV.

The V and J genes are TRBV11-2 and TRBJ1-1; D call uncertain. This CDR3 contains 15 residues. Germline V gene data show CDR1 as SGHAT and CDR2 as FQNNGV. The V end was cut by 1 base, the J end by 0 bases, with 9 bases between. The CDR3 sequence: CASSLVPAMNTEAFF. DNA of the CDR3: TGTGCCAGCAGCTTAGTCCCAGCCATGAACACTGAAGCTTTCTTT.